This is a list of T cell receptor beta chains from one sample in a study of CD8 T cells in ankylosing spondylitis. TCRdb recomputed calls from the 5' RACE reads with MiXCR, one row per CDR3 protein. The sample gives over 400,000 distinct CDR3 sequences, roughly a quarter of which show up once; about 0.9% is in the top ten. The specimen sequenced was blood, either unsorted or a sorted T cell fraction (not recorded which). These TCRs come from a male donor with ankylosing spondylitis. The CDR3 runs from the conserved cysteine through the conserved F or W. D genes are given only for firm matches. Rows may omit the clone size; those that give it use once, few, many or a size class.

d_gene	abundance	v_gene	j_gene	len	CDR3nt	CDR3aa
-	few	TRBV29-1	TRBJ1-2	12	TGCAGCGTGGTCCCAGGGTTCATAGGCTACACCTTC	CSVVPGFIGYTF
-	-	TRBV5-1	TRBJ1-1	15	TGCGCCAGCAGCTTGGAGGCAGGCAGGAGCACTGAAGCTTTCTTT	CASSLEAGRSTEAFF
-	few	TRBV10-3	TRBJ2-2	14	TGTGCCATAGGGAAGGGGGAGAACACCGGGGAGCTGTTTTTT	CAIGKGENTGELFF
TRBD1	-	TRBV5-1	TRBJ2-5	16	TGCGCCAGCAGCTTGGTGGGACAGGGGGCGAGGGAGACCCAGTACTTC	CASSLVGQGARETQYF
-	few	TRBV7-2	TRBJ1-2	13	TGTGCCAGCAGCTTATCCGGGGGCGGGGGCTACACCTTC	CASSLSGGGGYTF
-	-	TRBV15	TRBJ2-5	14	TGTGCCACCAGCAGAGATAGATCGGGGGAGACCCAGTACTTC	CATSRDRSGETQYF
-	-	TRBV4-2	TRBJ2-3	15	TGTGCCAGCAGCCAATCCGGGACCCTCACAGATACGCAGTATTTT	CASSQSGTLTDTQYF
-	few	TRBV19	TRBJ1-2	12	TGTGCCAGTTTTAATCCTACTCTTGGCTACACCTTC	CASFNPTLGYTF
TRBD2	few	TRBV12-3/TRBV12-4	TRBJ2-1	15	TGTGCCACCCCGAGACTAGCGGGAGGGCCTAATGAGCAGTTCTTC	CATPRLAGGPNEQFF
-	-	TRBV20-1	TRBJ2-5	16	TGCAGTGCTAGCAACCCCGTCCCCAGGGGCAAAGAGACCCAGTACTTC	CSASNPVPRGKETQYF
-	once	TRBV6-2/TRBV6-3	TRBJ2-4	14	TGTGCCAGCAGTTACTCGATACTAGCCGGGGATCAGTACTTC	CASSYSILAGDQYF
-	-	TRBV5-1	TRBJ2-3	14	TGCGCCAGCAGCCTGAGACGAGTCACAGATACGCAGTATTTT	CASSLRRVTDTQYF
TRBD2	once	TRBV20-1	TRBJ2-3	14	TGCAGTGCTACCCCTAGCGGGAGGGCAGATACGCAGTATTTT	CSATPSGRADTQYF
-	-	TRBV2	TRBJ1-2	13	TGTGCCAGCAGGGACCGCAACCCCGGTGGCTACACCTTC	CASRDRNPGGYTF
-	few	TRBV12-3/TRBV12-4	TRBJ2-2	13	TGTGCCAGCAGCCAACTAGATTCCGGGGAGCTGTTTTTT	CASSQLDSGELFF
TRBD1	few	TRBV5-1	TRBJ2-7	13	TGCGCCAGTCAGGGGGCTACCCCCTACGAGCAGTACTTC	CASQGATPYEQYF
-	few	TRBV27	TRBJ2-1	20	TGTGCCAGCAGTTCCTCACAGGGACGGGCTAGTGGGAGGAGGAACAATGAGCAGTTCTTC	CASSSSQGRASGRRNNEQFF
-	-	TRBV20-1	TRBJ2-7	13	TGCAGTGCGTACCGGGACACTAACTACGAGCAGTACTTC	CSAYRDTNYEQYF
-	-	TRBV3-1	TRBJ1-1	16	TGTGCCAGCAGCCAAGCCTGGGGGCTGATGAACACTGAAGCTTTCTTT	CASSQAWGLMNTEAFF
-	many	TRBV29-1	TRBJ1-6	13	TGCAGCGCGGGGGACGGTCAAAATTCACCCCTCCACTTT	CSAGDGQNSPLHF
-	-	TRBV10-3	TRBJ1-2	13	TGTGCCATCAGTGTGGACGGTAACTATGGCTACACCTTC	CAISVDGNYGYTF
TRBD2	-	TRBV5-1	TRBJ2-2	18	TGCGCCAGCAGCCCGCAGGGACTAGCGGGAGACCTAGCCGGGGAGCTGTTTTTT	CASSPQGLAGDLAGELFF
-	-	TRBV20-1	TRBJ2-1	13	TGCAGTGCTCTGCGTAGCTCCTACAATGAGCAGTTCTTC	CSALRSSYNEQFF
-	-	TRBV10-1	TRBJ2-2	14	TGCGCCAGCAGGACGGACCCGATGACCGGGGAGCTGTTTTTT	CASRTDPMTGELFF
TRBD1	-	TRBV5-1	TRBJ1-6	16	TGCGCCAGCAGCTTGGTAGGAGGGGGCCTTGATTCACCCCTCCACTTT	CASSLVGGGLDSPLHF
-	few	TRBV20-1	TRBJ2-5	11	TGCAGTGCGAACAGACAAGAGACCCAGTACTTC	CSANRQETQYF
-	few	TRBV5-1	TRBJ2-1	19	TGCGCCAGCAGCTACCCAAGGTTTGCGGGCGCAAGCTCCTACAATGAGCAGTTCTTC	CASSYPRFAGASSYNEQFF
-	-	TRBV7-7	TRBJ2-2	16	TGTGCCAGCAGCCCTACCGGGACGGCTGACACCGGGGAGCTGTTTTTT	CASSPTGTADTGELFF
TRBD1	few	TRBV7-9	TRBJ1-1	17	TGTGCCAGCAGCATCCCCACAGGGGACGCCATGAACACTGAAGCTTTCTTT	CASSIPTGDAMNTEAFF
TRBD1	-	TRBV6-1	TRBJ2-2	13	TGTGCCAGACGGGACAGTAACACCGGGGAGCTGTTTTTT	CARRDSNTGELFF
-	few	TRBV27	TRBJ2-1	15	TGTGCCAGCAGTTTTACAGCTCCTTCCTACAATGAGCAGTTCTTC	CASSFTAPSYNEQFF
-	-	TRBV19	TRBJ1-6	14	TGTGCCAGTAGTATTAGGGACCAAACGACGACCCTCCACTTT	CASSIRDQTTTLHF
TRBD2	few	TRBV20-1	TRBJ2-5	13	TGCAGTGGGTCTAGCGGGAGTGGAGAGACCCAGTACTTC	CSGSSGSGETQYF
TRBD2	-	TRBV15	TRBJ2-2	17	TGTGCCACCAGCAGAGGGGCGACTAGCGGGAACACCGGGGAGCTGTTTTTT	CATSRGATSGNTGELFF
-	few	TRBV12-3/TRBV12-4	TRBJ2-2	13	TGTGCCAGCGCCAGATCAGGTTCCGGGGAGCTGTTTTTT	CASARSGSGELFF
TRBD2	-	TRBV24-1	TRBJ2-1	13	TGTGCCACCGGGGAGGGCCCGAATAATGAGCAGTTCTTC	CATGEGPNNEQFF
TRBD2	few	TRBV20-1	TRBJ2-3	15	TGCAGTGCTAGAGATGCGCGGGAGGGCCCAGATACGCAGTATTTT	CSARDAREGPDTQYF
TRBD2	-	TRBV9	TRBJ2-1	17	TGTGCCAGCAGCGCCCTCATAGCGGGAGGGGGGTACAATGAGCAGTTCTTC	CASSALIAGGGYNEQFF
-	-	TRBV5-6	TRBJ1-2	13	TGTGCCAGCAGCTTTATCTTGGACTATGGCTACACCTTC	CASSFILDYGYTF
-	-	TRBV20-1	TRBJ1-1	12	TGCAGTGCTGGGGGGGCGAACACTGAAGCTTTCTTT	CSAGGANTEAFF
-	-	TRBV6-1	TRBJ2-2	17	TGTGCCAGCTACCGGGACTGGATACGGGAGATCACCGGGGAGCTGTTTTTT	CASYRDWIREITGELFF
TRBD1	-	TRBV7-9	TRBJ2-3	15	TGTGCCAGCAGCGTTTTCGGGACAGACACAGATACGCAGTATTTT	CASSVFGTDTDTQYF
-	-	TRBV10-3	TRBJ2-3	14	TGTGCCATCAGGACTGGGACCAGCACAGATACGCAGTATTTT	CAIRTGTSTDTQYF
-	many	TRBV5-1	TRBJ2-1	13	TGCGCCAGCAGCTTGGTCGGGGACGATGAGCAGTTCTTC	CASSLVGDDEQFF
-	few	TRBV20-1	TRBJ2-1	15	TGCAGTGCTAGAGTCCCAGCGGGCTCCTACAATGAGCAGTTCTTC	CSARVPAGSYNEQFF
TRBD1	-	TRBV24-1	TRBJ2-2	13	TGTGCCGTACAGGGGCCAGGCACCGGGGAGCTGTTTTTT	CAVQGPGTGELFF
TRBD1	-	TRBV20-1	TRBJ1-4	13	TGCAGTGCCCCGGGACAGGAAGATGAAAAACTGTTTTTT	CSAPGQEDEKLFF
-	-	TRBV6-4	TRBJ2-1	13	TGTGCCAGCAGTGATACGGGATTCAATGAGCAGTTCTTC	CASSDTGFNEQFF
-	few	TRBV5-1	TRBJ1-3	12	TGCGCCAGCAGCACGACTGGAAACACCATATATTTT	CASSTTGNTIYF
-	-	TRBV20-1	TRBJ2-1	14	TGCAGTGCTTGGACAACCCGGGGTTACAATGAGCAGTTCTTC	CSAWTTRGYNEQFF
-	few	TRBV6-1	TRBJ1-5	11	TGTGCCACTGCAGGGTTTCAGCCCCAGCATTTT	CATAGFQPQHF
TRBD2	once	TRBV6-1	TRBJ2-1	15	TGTGCCAGCAGTCATCCTAGCGGGAGGGCCAATGAGCAGTTCTTC	CASSHPSGRANEQFF
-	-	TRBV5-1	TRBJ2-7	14	TGCGCCAGCAGCTTCAATACAGATTACTACGAGCAGTACTTC	CASSFNTDYYEQYF
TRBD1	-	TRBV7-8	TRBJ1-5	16	TGTGCCAGCAGCTTAGAAGGGACAGCGAGCTTGCAGCCCCAGCATTTT	CASSLEGTASLQPQHF
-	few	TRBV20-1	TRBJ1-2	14	TGCAGTGCTAGAGGGGGGGGAGCTGACTATGGCTACACCTTC	CSARGGGADYGYTF
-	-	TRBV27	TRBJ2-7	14	TGTGCCAGCAGTTTCTCCTTTAGCACTTACGAGCAGTACTTC	CASSFSFSTYEQYF
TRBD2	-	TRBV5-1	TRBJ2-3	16	TGCGCCAGCAGCCTCCGGACTAGCGCAGAGTCAGATACGCAGTATTTT	CASSLRTSAESDTQYF
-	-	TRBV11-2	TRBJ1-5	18	TGTGCCAGCAGCTTCCGACCCATGGCAGCGGGATGGGGTCAGCCCCAGCATTTT	CASSFRPMAAGWGQPQHF
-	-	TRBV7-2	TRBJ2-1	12	TGTGCCAGCAGCACATATTACAATGAGCAGTTCTTC	CASSTYYNEQFF
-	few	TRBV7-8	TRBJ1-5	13	TGTGCCAGCAGCTTTTCGGGGGATCAGCCCCAGCATTTT	CASSFSGDQPQHF